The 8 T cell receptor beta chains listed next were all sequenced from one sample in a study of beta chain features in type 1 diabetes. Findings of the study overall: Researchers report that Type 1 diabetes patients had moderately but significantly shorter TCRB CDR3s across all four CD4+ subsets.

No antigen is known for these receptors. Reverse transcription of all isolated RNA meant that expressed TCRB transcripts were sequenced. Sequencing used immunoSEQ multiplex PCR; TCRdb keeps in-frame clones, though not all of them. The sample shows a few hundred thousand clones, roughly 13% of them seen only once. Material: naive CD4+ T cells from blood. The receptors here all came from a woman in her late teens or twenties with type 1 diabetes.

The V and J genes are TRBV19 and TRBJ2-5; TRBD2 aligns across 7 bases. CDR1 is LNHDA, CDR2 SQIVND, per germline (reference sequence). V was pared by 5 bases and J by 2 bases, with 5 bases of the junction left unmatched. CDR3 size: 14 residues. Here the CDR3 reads CASSPRDYQETQYF. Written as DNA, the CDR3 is TGTGCCAGTAGTCCTCGGGACTATCAAGAGACCCAGTACTTC.

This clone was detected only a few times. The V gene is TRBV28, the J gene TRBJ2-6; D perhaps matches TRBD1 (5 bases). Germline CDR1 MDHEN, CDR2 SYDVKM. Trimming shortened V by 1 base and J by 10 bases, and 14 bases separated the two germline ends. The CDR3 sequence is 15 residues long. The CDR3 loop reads CASSLFQAGPNVLTF. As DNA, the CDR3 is TGTGCCAGCAGTTTATTTCAGGCAGGGCCGAACGTCCTGACTTTC.

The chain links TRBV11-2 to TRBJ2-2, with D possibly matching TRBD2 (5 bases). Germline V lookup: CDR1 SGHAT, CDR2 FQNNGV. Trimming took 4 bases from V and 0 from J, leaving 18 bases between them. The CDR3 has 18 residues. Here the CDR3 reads CASSSVRGRLSNTGELFF. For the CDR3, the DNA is TGTGCCAGCAGCTCCGTACGAGGGCGGCTATCGAACACCGGGGAGCTGTTTTTT.

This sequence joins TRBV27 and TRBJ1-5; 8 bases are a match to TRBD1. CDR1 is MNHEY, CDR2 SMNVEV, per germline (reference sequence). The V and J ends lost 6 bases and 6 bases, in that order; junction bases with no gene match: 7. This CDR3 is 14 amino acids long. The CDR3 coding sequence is TGTGCCAGCAGAAGGACAGGGATAGGTCAGCCCCAGCATTTT. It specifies CASRRTGIGQPQHF.

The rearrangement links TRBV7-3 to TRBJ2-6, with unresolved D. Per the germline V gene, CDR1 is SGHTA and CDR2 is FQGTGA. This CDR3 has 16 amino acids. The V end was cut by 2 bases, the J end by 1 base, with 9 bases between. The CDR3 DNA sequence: TGTGCCAGCAGCTTAGTCACAACATCTGGGGCCAACGTCCTGACTTTC. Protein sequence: CASSLVTTSGANVLTF.

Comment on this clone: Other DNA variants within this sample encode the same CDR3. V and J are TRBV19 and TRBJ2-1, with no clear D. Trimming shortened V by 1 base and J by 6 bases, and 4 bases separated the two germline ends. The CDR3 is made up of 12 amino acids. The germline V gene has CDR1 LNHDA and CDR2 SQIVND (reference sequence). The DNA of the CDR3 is TGTGCCAGTAGTATAGCCGGCAATGAGCAGTTCTTC. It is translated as CASSIAGNEQFF.

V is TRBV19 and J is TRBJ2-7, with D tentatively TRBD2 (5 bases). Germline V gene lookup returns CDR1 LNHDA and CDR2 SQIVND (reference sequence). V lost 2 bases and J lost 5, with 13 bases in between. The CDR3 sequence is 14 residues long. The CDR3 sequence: CASSITGSPHEQYF. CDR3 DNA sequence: TGTGCCAGTAGTATAACGGGGTCCCCCCACGAGCAGTACTTC.

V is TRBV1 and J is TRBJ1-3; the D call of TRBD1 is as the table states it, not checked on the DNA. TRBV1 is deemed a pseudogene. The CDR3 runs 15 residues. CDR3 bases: TGCACCAGCATCCCAGGCGCCCGGTGTCGAAACACCATATATTTT. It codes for CTSIPGARCRNTIYF.